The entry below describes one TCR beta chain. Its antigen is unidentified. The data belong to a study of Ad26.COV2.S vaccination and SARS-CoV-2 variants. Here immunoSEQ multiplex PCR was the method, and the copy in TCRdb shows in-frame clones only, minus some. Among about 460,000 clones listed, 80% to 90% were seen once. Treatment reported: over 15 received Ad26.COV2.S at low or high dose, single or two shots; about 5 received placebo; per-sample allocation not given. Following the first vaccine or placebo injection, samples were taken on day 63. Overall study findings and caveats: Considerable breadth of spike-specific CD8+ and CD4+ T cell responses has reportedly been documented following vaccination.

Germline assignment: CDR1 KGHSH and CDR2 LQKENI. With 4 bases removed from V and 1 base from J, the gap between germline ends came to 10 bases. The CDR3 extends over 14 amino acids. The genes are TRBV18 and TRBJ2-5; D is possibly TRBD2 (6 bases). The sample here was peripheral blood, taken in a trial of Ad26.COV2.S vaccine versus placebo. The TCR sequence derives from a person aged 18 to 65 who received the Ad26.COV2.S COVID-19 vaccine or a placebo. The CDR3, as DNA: TGTGCCAGCTCACGCGGGGATTCCCAAGAGACCCAGTACTTC. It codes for CASSRGDSQETQYF.